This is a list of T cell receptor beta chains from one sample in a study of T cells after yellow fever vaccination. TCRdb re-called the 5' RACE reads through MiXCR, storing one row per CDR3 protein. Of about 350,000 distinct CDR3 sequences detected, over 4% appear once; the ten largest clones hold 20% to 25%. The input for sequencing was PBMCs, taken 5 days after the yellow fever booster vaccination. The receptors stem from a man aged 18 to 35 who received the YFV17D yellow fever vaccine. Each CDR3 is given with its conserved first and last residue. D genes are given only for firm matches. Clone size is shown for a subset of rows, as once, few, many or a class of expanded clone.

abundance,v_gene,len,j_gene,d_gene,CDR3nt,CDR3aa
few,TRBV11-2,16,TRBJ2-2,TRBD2,TGTGCCAGCAGCCCGCTCCGGGGGGCGAACACCGGGGAGCTGTTTTTT,CASSPLRGANTGELFF
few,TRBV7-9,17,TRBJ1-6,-,TGTGCCAGCAGCTTAGTGTCTACGAGCTCCTATAATTCACCCCTCCACTTT,CASSLVSTSSYNSPLHF
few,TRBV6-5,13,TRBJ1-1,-,TGTGCCAGCAAGGGATACCCGAACACTGAAGCTTTCTTT,CASKGYPNTEAFF
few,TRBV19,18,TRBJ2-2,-,TGTGCCAGTAGTATAGATATAGTAGGGGCGCGGAACACCGGGGAGCTGTTTTTT,CASSIDIVGARNTGELFF
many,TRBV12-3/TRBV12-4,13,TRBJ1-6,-,TGTGCCAAGAGTGACGGACCGAATTCACCCCTCCACTTT,CAKSDGPNSPLHF
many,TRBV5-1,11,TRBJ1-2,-,TGCGCCAGCAGATCCACCTATGGCTACACCTTC,CASRSTYGYTF
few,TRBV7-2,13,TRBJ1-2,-,TGTGCCAGCAGCCCGGTCGGGTTCTATGGCTACACCTTC,CASSPVGFYGYTF
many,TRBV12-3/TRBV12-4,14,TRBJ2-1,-,TGTGCCAGCAGTCCGCAGGCGGGGGCTGGTGAGCAGTTCTTC,CASSPQAGAGEQFF
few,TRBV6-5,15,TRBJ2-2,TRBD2,TGTGCCAGCAGTTGGACTAGCGGGAACACCGGGGAGCTGTTTTTT,CASSWTSGNTGELFF
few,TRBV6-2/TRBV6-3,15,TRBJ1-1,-,TGTGCCAGCAGTTACTCTTCGGACACCAACACTGAAGCTTTCTTT,CASSYSSDTNTEAFF
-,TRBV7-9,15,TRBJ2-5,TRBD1,TGTGCCAGCAGCGACCGGGACAGGGGGCAAGAGACCCAGTACTTC,CASSDRDRGQETQYF
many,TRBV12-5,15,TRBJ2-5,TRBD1,TGTGCTAGTGGCCCGGACAGGGGGCGGCAAGAGACCCAGTACTTC,CASGPDRGRQETQYF
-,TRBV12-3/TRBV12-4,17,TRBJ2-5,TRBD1,TGTGCCAGCAGTTTATTGGGGTGGGCAGGGGGCCAAGAGACCCAGTACTTC,CASSLLGWAGGQETQYF
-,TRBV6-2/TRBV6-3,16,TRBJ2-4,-,TGTGCCAGCAGTTACTCGCCGACTTCTGGGGAAAACATTCAGTACTTC,CASSYSPTSGENIQYF
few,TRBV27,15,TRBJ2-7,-,TGTGCCAGCAGTTTTACCAGCGGTGGGCTCCACGAGCAGTACTTC,CASSFTSGGLHEQYF
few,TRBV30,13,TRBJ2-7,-,TGTGCCTGGAGGGGCGGCCATTTCTACGAGCAGTACTTC,CAWRGGHFYEQYF
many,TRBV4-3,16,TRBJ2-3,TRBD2,TGCGCCAGCAGCCAAGAAACTAGCGGGGTGCCAGATACGCAGTATTTT,CASSQETSGVPDTQYF
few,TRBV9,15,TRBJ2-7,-,TGTGCCAGCAGCTCCCTAGGGAGTAGCTCCTACGAGCAGTACTTC,CASSSLGSSSYEQYF
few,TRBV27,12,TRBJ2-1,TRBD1,TGTGCCAGCAGTCTAAGACAGGGGAATCAGTTCTTC,CASSLRQGNQFF
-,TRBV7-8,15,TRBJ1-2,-,TGTGCCAGCAGCTTAGCGACTCCACAGGTCGGAGGCTACACCTTC,CASSLATPQVGGYTF
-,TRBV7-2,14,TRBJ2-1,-,TGTGCCAGCAGCCCACACTGGAGATCCAATGAGCAGTTCTTC,CASSPHWRSNEQFF
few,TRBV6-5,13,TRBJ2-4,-,TGTGCCAGCAGTTACGGAGCCAAAAACATTCAGTACTTC,CASSYGAKNIQYF
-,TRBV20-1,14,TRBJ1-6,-,TGCAGTGCCCAAGGGCAATTCGATAATTCACCCCTCCACTTT,CSAQGQFDNSPLHF
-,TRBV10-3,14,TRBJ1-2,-,TGTGCCATCAGTGAGTCCCGGGATAACTATGGCTACACCTTC,CAISESRDNYGYTF
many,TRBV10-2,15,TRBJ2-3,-,TGCGCCAGCAGTGAGTGGGTAGCGGGCACAGATACGCAGTATTTT,CASSEWVAGTDTQYF
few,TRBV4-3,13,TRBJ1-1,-,TGCGCCAGCAGCCAAGAGCAGGGGACTGAAGCTTTCTTT,CASSQEQGTEAFF
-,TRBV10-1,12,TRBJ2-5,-,TGCGCCAGCTCACGGACCCAAGAGACCCAGTACTTC,CASSRTQETQYF
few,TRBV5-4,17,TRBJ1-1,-,TGTGCCAGCAGCTTTGCAGTGGGGGAACAGCCGAACACTGAAGCTTTCTTT,CASSFAVGEQPNTEAFF
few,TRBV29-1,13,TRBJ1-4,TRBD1,TGCAGCGCCACAGGGGGGGCTAATGAAAAACTGTTTTTT,CSATGGANEKLFF
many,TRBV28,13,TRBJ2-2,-,TGTGCCAGCCGGGCTCCGGGCACCGGGGAGCTGTTTTTT,CASRAPGTGELFF
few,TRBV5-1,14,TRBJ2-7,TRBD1,TGCGCCAGCAGCAGCGGGGGACAGGGGTACGAGCAGTACTTC,CASSSGGQGYEQYF
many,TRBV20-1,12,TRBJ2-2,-,TGCAGTGCCTCTAACCCCACCGGGGAGCTGTTTTTT,CSASNPTGELFF
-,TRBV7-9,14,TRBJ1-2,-,TGTGCCAGCAGCTTAGGACTGGGTAGCTATGGCTACACCTTC,CASSLGLGSYGYTF
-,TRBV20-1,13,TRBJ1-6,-,TGCAGTGCTCCGCAGCTCTATAATTCACCCCTCCACTTT,CSAPQLYNSPLHF
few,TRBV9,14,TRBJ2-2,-,TGTGCCAGCAGCCCCCCCGGGTCGGCGGGGGAGCTGTTTTTT,CASSPPGSAGELFF
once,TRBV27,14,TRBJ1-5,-,TGTGCCAGCAGTTTCTCAAGGAGCAATCAGCCCCAGCATTTT,CASSFSRSNQPQHF
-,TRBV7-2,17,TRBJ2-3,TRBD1,TGTGCCAGCAGTCCTGATACACAGGGGCACTACACAGATACGCAGTATTTT,CASSPDTQGHYTDTQYF
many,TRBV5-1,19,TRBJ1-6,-,TGCGCCAGCAGCTTGGGATTTATCGTCGGAACTGGCGGGAATTCACCCCTCCACTTT,CASSLGFIVGTGGNSPLHF
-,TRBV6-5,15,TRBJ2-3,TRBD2,TGTGCCAGCAGGCCGACTAGCGGGGGGGCAGATACGCAGTATTTT,CASRPTSGGADTQYF
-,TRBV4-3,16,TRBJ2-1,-,TGCGCCAGCAGCCAAGATGGGGACGGCCGCCCTGGGGAGCAGTTCTTC,CASSQDGDGRPGEQFF
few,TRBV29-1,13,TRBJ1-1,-,TGCAGCGTTGAAGTAGGCTTGGGCACTGAAGCTTTCTTT,CSVEVGLGTEAFF